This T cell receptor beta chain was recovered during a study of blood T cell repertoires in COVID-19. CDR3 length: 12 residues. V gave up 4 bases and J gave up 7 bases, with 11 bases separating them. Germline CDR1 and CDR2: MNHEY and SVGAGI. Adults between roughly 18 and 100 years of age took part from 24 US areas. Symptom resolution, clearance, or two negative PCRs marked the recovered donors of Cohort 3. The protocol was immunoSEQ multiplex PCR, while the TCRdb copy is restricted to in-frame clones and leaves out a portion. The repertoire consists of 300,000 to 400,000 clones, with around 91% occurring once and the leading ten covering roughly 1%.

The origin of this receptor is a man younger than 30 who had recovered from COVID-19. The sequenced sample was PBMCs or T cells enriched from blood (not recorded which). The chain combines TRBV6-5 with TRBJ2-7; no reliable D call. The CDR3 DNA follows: TGTGCCAGCAGTTCCCGGGTTGGAGAGCAGTACTTC. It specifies CASSSRVGEQYF.